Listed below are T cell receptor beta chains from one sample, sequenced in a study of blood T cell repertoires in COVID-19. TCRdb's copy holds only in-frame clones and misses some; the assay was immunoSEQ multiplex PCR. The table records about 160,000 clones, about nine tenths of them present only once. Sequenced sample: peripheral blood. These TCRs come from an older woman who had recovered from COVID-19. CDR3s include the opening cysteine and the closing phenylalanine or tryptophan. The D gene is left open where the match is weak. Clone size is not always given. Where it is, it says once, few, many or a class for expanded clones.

CDR3 DNA: TGCGCCAGCAGCCACCCTACAGGGAGCGAGCAGTACTTC
CDR3 protein: CASSHPTGSEQYF
D gene: .
V gene: TRBV4-1
clone size: few
J gene: TRBJ2-7

CDR3 DNA: TGTGCCAGCAGTGAAAGAGGGGACAGCTATAATGAAAAACTGTTTTTT
CDR3 protein: CASSERGDSYNEKLFF
D gene: TRBD1
V gene: TRBV6-1
clone size: few
J gene: TRBJ1-4

CDR3 DNA: TGCGCCAGCAGCCGGGACAGGGGGCTCGAGCAGTACTTC
CDR3 protein: CASSRDRGLEQYF
D gene: TRBD1
V gene: TRBV10-1
clone size: .
J gene: TRBJ2-7

CDR3 DNA: TGTGCCAGCAGCCTGACAGATACGCAGTATTTT
CDR3 protein: CASSLTDTQYF
D gene: .
V gene: TRBV7-9
clone size: .
J gene: TRBJ2-3

CDR3 DNA: TGTGCCTGGAGTAAGGGACAGCGGAGGCAGTTCTTC
CDR3 protein: CAWSKGQRRQFF
D gene: TRBD1
V gene: TRBV30
clone size: .
J gene: TRBJ2-1

CDR3 DNA: TGTGCCACCAGTGATAGCAGGGGGCCGGGAGATACGCAGTATTTT
CDR3 protein: CATSDSRGPGDTQYF
D gene: TRBD1
V gene: TRBV24-1
clone size: .
J gene: TRBJ2-3

CDR3 DNA: TGTGCCAGCAGTGAGCTTCTAGCGGAAATCATGGGTCGATGGCAGTTCTTC
CDR3 protein: CASSELLAEIMGRWQFF
D gene: TRBD2
V gene: TRBV2
clone size: once
J gene: TRBJ2-1

CDR3 DNA: TGTGCCAGCAGCCAACTGGGGACAGGACAAGAGACCCAGTACTTC
CDR3 protein: CASSQLGTGQETQYF
D gene: TRBD1
V gene: TRBV3-1/TRBV3-2
clone size: .
J gene: TRBJ2-5

CDR3 DNA: TGTGCCAGCAGCCCCGGGACAGCGGGACTAGCGGGGATGGAGACCCAGTACTTC
CDR3 protein: CASSPGTAGLAGMETQYF
D gene: TRBD2
V gene: TRBV7-9
clone size: .
J gene: TRBJ2-5

CDR3 DNA: TGTGCCAGCAGCCCCCGCAATGAGCAGTTCTTC
CDR3 protein: CASSPRNEQFF
D gene: .
V gene: TRBV7-8
clone size: .
J gene: TRBJ2-1

CDR3 DNA: TGTGCCAGTAGCCTTTGGGGCAATCCTAAGGCGCTTGGTGAGCAGTTCTTC
CDR3 protein: CASSLWGNPKALGEQFF
D gene: .
V gene: TRBV19
clone size: .
J gene: TRBJ2-1

CDR3 DNA: TGTGCCAGCCAGGGACAGGCCCAAGAGACCCAGTACTTC
CDR3 protein: CASQGQAQETQYF
D gene: TRBD1
V gene: TRBV6-5
clone size: .
J gene: TRBJ2-5

CDR3 DNA: TGTGCCAGCAGCTTGGAATCCTACACAGATACGCAGTATTTT
CDR3 protein: CASSLESYTDTQYF
D gene: .
V gene: TRBV5-4
clone size: few
J gene: TRBJ2-3

CDR3 DNA: TGTGCCAGCAGCTCCAAACAGGGCCCGGGGTACGAGCAGTACTTC
CDR3 protein: CASSSKQGPGYEQYF
D gene: .
V gene: TRBV5-4
clone size: .
J gene: TRBJ2-7

CDR3 DNA: TGTGCCAGCAGTGAAGCGGCTAGCGGGAGATACAATGAGCAGTTCTTC
CDR3 protein: CASSEAASGRYNEQFF
D gene: TRBD2
V gene: TRBV2
clone size: few
J gene: TRBJ2-1

CDR3 DNA: TGTGCCAGCAGTCCAGGGGACCACGAGCAGTACTTC
CDR3 protein: CASSPGDHEQYF
D gene: .
V gene: TRBV6-6
clone size: .
J gene: TRBJ2-7

CDR3 DNA: TGTGCCAGCAGTTCCCCTCAAGGGGTCGGGACAGATACGCAGTATTTT
CDR3 protein: CASSSPQGVGTDTQYF
D gene: .
V gene: TRBV28
clone size: .
J gene: TRBJ2-3

CDR3 DNA: TGTGCCAGCAGTTTCCGGGACAGGGGACAGTATTTT
CDR3 protein: CASSFRDRGQYF
D gene: TRBD1
V gene: TRBV28
clone size: .
J gene: TRBJ2-3

CDR3 DNA: TGCGCCAGCAGTGTTCTCACACAGGGGAGCGGGGAGCTGTTTTTT
CDR3 protein: CASSVLTQGSGELFF
D gene: TRBD1
V gene: TRBV5-1
clone size: .
J gene: TRBJ2-2

CDR3 DNA: TGTGCCAGCAGCCCTGTCCCCCTAGCGGGGGGACAGCAGTTCTTC
CDR3 protein: CASSPVPLAGGQQFF
D gene: TRBD2
V gene: TRBV7-9
clone size: .
J gene: TRBJ2-1

CDR3 DNA: TGTGCCAGCAGTTTAGCGCGGGCGTATGAAGCTTTCTTT
CDR3 protein: CASSLARAYEAFF
D gene: .
V gene: TRBV12-3/TRBV12-4
clone size: .
J gene: TRBJ1-1

CDR3 DNA: TGCGCCAGCAGCATCCTAGCGGGGGGCCACAATGAGCAGTTCTTC
CDR3 protein: CASSILAGGHNEQFF
D gene: TRBD2
V gene: TRBV5-1
clone size: .
J gene: TRBJ2-1

CDR3 DNA: TGCAGCGCGACCGAGCTCACGGACGAGCAGTACTTC
CDR3 protein: CSATELTDEQYF
D gene: .
V gene: TRBV29-1
clone size: .
J gene: TRBJ2-7

CDR3 DNA: TGTGCCAGCAGACCCCGGGACAGCCTGCGGGTATCTGGGGCCAACGTCCTGACTTTC
CDR3 protein: CASRPRDSLRVSGANVLTF
D gene: TRBD1
V gene: TRBV2
clone size: .
J gene: TRBJ2-6

CDR3 DNA: TGTGCCAGTTTCAATCGGTCTAGCGGCTACGAGCAGTACTTC
CDR3 protein: CASFNRSSGYEQYF
D gene: TRBD2
V gene: TRBV19
clone size: .
J gene: TRBJ2-7

CDR3 DNA: TGTGCCAGCAGACTTACCCAGCAGGGGTTGGGCGAGCAGTACTTC
CDR3 protein: CASRLTQQGLGEQYF
D gene: .
V gene: TRBV2
clone size: .
J gene: TRBJ2-7

CDR3 DNA: TGTGCCAGCTCACAGTCGTCGGGAAATCAGCCCCAGCATTTT
CDR3 protein: CASSQSSGNQPQHF
D gene: .
V gene: TRBV18
clone size: .
J gene: TRBJ1-5

CDR3 DNA: TGTGCCATCAGTTCACTAGCGGGCTACAATGAGCAGTTCTTC
CDR3 protein: CAISSLAGYNEQFF
D gene: TRBD2
V gene: TRBV10-3
clone size: .
J gene: TRBJ2-1

CDR3 DNA: TGTGCCAGCAGTGAAGTCTCGGGAAACACCATATATTTT
CDR3 protein: CASSEVSGNTIYF
D gene: .
V gene: TRBV6-1
clone size: .
J gene: TRBJ1-3

CDR3 DNA: TGTGCCATCACGCCAGGGGGCATAGAGACCCAGTACTTC
CDR3 protein: CAITPGGIETQYF
D gene: TRBD1
V gene: TRBV10-3
clone size: .
J gene: TRBJ2-5

CDR3 DNA: TGCGCCAGCGCGCAACAGGGGGCGTACACTGAAGCTTTCTTT
CDR3 protein: CASAQQGAYTEAFF
D gene: TRBD1
V gene: TRBV5-1
clone size: .
J gene: TRBJ1-1

CDR3 DNA: TGTGCCAGTAGTCCTGGTCCGGCCGGGGGGGGCCTCACCGGGGAGCTGTTTTTT
CDR3 protein: CASSPGPAGGGLTGELFF
D gene: TRBD2
V gene: TRBV19
clone size: .
J gene: TRBJ2-2

CDR3 DNA: TGTGCCAGCAGCGATACTAGCGGGGGGGAGACCCAGTACTTC
CDR3 protein: CASSDTSGGETQYF
D gene: TRBD2
V gene: TRBV9
clone size: once
J gene: TRBJ2-5

CDR3 DNA: TGTGCCAGCAGCCGATCCGGTGTAGAGCAGTACTTC
CDR3 protein: CASSRSGVEQYF
D gene: .
V gene: TRBV14
clone size: .
J gene: TRBJ2-7